The text below deals with one T cell receptor beta chain. What it binds is not known. Germline V gives CDR1 KGHSH, CDR2 LQKENI. V was trimmed by 3 bases and J by 1 base, leaving 8 bases between them. The CDR3 runs to 14 residues. Data came from immunoSEQ multiplex PCR; TCRdb stores just in-frame clones and leaves some out. The repertoire holds 45,000 to 55,000 clones, with approximately 81% as singletons. This sample is part of a study of OX40 agonist ivuxolimab in advanced cancers. Study details: In this trial design, patients received ivuxolimab intravenously at 0.01 to 10 mg/kg every 2 weeks. Findings of the study overall: CD8+ T cells showed, on average, more clonal expansion than CD4+ cells.

This rearrangement joins TRBV18 to TRBJ2-3; possibly TRBD1 for D (6 bases). The source material was CD4+ or CD8+ T cells sorted from blood, sampled in a trial of the OX40 agonist ivuxolimab. This receptor was taken from an adult with an advanced solid tumor such as melanoma, head and neck, liver or kidney cancer. CDR3 sequence: CASSPRTGTDTQYF. For the CDR3, the DNA is TGTGCCAGCTCACCTCGGACAGGCACAGATACGCAGTATTTT.